This T cell receptor beta chain was captured in a study of blood T cells in healthy people across ages. Whole-study findings and limits: A roughly linear age-dependent decrease characterized TCR beta diversity per million T cells. Diversity estimates from one million T cells were considered underestimates.

CDR3 size: 14 residues. Germline assignment: CDR1 DFQATT and CDR2 SNEGSKA (reference sequence). V was clipped by 6 bases and J by 8 bases, with 17 bases between them. In the case of this clonotype: Its antigen is unidentified.

Primers used in a second PCR of roughly 6 to 11 cycles were a sample-barcoded 5' primer and a J-beta primer mix. TCRdb recomputed calls from the 5' RACE reads with MiXCR, one row per CDR3 protein. The profile covers fewer than 900,000 distinct CDR3 sequences, with around 40% appearing a single time and roughly 19% taken by the ten largest. In terms of origin and age, donors were healthy Caucasian individuals from Russia aged roughly 6 to 95. Sequenced material: blood. The chain carries TRBV20-1 and TRBJ1-6; the D gene is possibly TRBD1 (5 bases). This TCR derives from an older woman in good health. CDR3 loop: CSAPPGRLDSPLHF. CDR3 sequence (DNA): TGCAGTGCCCCGCCGGGACGGCTAGATTCACCCCTCCACTTT.